This paragraph covers one T cell receptor (beta chain) sequence. No antigen is known for it. The data were obtained in a study of regulatory T cells in long-lasting Graves disease. About the study: For a period under 3 months, newly diagnosed Graves' patients had taken antithyroid drugs. General observations from the study: It was in persistent disease that TRBV28, TRBJ1-2 and TRBJ2-5 were favored.

The time point: newly diagnosed GD, antithyroid drugs for less than 3 months. Generation of the TCR library employed RNA extracted from PBMCs. V lost 4 bases and J lost 6, with 15 bases in between. Germline lookup yields CDR1 LNHDA and CDR2 SQIVND (reference sequence). The CDR3 runs to 15 residues. Construction of TCR beta libraries relied on iRepertoire HTBI primers and on Arm-PCR targeting CDR3 regions. TCRdb called the multiplex PCR reads again in MiXCR, with one record for every CDR3 protein. The table lists about 620,000 distinct CDR3 sequences, roughly 15% of them singletons. The data also belong to a second study, concerning T cells in Graves' hyperthyroidism and ophthalmopathy. That investigation notes: Patients aged 18 to 65 had newly diagnosed hyperthyroidism lasting under 2 months. Most thyroid-expanded clonotypes above 0.001 were also found in blood.

The chain links TRBV19 to TRBJ1-4; no firm D call. This sample comprised peripheral blood mononuclear cells (PBMCs), obtained at new diagnosis, from a patient treated with antithyroid drugs. The receptor comes from a woman aged 25 to 45 with Graves disease. The CDR3: CASSTSTRAYEKLFF. The CDR3 region has the DNA TGTGCCAGTAGTACCAGCACCCGGGCCTATGAAAAACTGTTTTTT. The entire variable domain, with the rest obtained from reference TRBV19 and TRBJ1-4, is as follows: DGGITQSPKYLFRKEGQNVTLSCEQNLNHDAMYWYRQDPGQGLRLIYYSQIVNDFQKGDIAEGYSVSREKKESFPLTVTSAQKNPTAFYLCASSTSTRAYEKLFFGSGTQLSVL.